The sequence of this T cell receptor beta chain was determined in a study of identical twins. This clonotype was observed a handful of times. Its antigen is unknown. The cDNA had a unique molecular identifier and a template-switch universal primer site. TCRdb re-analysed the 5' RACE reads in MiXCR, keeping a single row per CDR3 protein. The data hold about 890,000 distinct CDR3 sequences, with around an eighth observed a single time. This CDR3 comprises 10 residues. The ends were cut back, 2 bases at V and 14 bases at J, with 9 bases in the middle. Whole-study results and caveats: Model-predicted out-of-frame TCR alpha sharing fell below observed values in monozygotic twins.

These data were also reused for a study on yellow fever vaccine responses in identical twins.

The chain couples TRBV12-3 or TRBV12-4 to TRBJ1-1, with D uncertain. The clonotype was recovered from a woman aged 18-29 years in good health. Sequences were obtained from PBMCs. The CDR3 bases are TGTGCCAGCAGTTTAAGGGCACAGTTCTTT. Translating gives CASSLRAQFF.